Given below is one T cell receptor (beta chain) in context. These data originate in a study of STAT5B mutations in CD4+ large granular lymphocyte leukemia. V was clipped by 5 bases and J by 6 bases, with 16 bases between them. Germline V gene lookup returns CDR1 SNHLY and CDR2 FYNNEI. The CDR3 is 14 amino acids. The protocol was immunoSEQ multiplex PCR, while the TCRdb copy is restricted to in-frame clones and leaves out a portion. The sample yields around 32,000 clones, approximately 80% seen once. The sequence came from a human donor in good health. The chain joins TRBV2 to TRBJ1-1; D remains ambiguous. The specimen was CD4+ T cells from blood buffy coats. The CDR3 sequence is CASSPFGNRPEAFF. In DNA, the CDR3 is TGTGCCAGCAGTCCGTTCGGAAATCGCCCTGAAGCTTTCTTT. The variable domain in full, with the rest retrieved from reference TRBV2 and TRBJ1-1, is EPEVTQTPSHQVTQMGQEVILRCVPISNHLYFYWYRQILGQKVEFLVSFYNNEISEKSEIFDDQFSVERPDGSNFTLKIRSTKLEDSAMYFCASSPFGNRPEAFFGQGTRLTVV.